This TCR beta chain emerged from a study of spatial heterogeneity in lung cancer. Study-wide context: Compared with alpha-chain sequences, beta-chain sequences were consistently detected in greater numbers. Raw reads showed each unique TCR and UMI combination turning up more than ten times on average.

In TCRdb, the 5' RACE reads were re-called with MiXCR into one record per CDR3 protein. In the table there are 50,000 to 75,000 distinct CDR3 sequences, roughly 6.4% of which are singletons. Stated time point: sample taken at primary tumor resection. The sequenced material consisted of unsorted whole RNA from tumor, nontumor lung or frozen PBMC. The CDR3 is made up of 15 amino acids. Deletions cut 0 bases from V and 3 bases from J, with 12 bases between. Germline CDR1 SGHRS, CDR2 YFSETQ. The source of this sequence is a female donor with early-stage non-small cell lung cancer. This specimen consisted of PBMCs, obtained at surgery. The chain carries TRBV5-1 and TRBJ1-1; D is unclear. CDR3 nucleotides: TGCGCCAGCAGCTTGGGCCTGGCCGCCGACACTGAAGCTTTCTTT. It translates to CASSLGLAADTEAFF.